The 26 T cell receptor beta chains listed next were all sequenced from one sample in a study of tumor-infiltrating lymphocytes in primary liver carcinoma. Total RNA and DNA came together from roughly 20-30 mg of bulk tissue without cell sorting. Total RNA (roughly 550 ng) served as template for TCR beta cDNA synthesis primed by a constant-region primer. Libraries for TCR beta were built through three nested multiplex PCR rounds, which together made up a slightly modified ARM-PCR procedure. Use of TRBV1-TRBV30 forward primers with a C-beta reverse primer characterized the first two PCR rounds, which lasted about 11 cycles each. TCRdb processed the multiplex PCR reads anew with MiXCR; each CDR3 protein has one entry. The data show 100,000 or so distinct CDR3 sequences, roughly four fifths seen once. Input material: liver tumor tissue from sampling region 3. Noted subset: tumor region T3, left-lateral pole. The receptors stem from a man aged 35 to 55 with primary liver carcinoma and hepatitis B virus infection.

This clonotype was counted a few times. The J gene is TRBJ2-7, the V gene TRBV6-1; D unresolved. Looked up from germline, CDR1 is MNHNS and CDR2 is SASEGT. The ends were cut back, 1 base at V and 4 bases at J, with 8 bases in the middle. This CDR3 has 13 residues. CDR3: CASSEGKSYEQYF. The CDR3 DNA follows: TGTGCCAGCAGTGAAGGAAAAAGTTACGAGCAGTACTTC.

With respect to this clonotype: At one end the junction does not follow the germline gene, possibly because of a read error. The CDR3 protein is CSGGDSLNTEAIF. CDR3 sequence (DNA): TGCAGCGGGGGAGACAGCCTAAACACTGAAGCTATCTTT. V usage is TRBV29-1 and J usage is TRBJ1-1, with a possible D match to TRBD1 (5 bases). Germline V gives CDR1 SQVTM, CDR2 ANQGSEA. The CDR3 is 13 amino acids.

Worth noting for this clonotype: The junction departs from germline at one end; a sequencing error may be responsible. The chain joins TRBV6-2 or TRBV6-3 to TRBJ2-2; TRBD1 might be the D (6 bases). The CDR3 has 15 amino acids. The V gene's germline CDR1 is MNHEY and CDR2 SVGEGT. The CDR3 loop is CASGYLGQGTGELFF. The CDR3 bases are TGTGCCAGCGGTTACCTCGGGCAGGGGACCGGGGAGCTGTTTTTT.

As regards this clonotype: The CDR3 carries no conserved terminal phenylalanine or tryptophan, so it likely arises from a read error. Written as DNA, the CDR3 is TGTGCCAGCAGCCCGGGTTCGGGGGCAGGGGGGTATAATGAGCAGTTCTCC. Amino acids: CASSPGSGAGGYNEQFS. V and J are TRBV12-3 or TRBV12-4 and TRBJ2-1, with a possible D match to TRBD1 (7 bases). The CDR3 has 17 amino acids. V lost 6 bases and J 7 bases, leaving 25 bases between the germline ends.

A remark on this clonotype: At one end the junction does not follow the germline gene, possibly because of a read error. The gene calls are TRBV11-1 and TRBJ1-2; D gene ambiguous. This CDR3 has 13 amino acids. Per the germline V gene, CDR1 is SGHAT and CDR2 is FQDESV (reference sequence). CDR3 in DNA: TGTGCTAGAAGTTTGGTCCATAACTGTGGCTACACCTTC. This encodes CARSLVHNCGYTF.

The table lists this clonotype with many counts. CDR3 loop: CAGTRGVSYEQYF. CDR3 in DNA: TGCGCCGGCACGCGGGGCGTCTCCTACGAGCAGTACTTC. V usage is TRBV10-2 and J usage is TRBJ2-7; tentatively, D is TRBD2 (6 bases). Germline CDR1 WSHSY, CDR2 SAAADI. The CDR3 runs 13 residues. The V gene lost 11 bases and the J gene lost 0 bases, with 14 bases spanning the gap.

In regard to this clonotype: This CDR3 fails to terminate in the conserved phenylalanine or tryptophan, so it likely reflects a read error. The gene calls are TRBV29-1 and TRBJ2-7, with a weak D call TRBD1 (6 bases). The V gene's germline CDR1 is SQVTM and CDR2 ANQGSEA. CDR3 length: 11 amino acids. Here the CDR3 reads CSVRDTYEQYL. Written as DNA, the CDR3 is TGCAGCGTACGGGACACCTATGAGCAGTACTTA.

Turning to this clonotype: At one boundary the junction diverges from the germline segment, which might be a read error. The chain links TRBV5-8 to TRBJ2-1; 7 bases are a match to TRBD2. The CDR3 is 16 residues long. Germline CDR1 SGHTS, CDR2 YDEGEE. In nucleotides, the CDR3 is TGTGCCAGCAGCTTGGGGCTAGCGGCTATGTACAGTGAGCAGTTCTTC. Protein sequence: CASSLGLAAMYSEQFF.

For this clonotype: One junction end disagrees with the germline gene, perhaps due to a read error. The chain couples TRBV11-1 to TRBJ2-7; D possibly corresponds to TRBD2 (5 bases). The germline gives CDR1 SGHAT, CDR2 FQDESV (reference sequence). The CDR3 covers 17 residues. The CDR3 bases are TGTGACAGCCGCTTAGGGCCGGCGGGTGAAAGCTCCTACGAGCAGTATTTC. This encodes CDSRLGPAGESSYEQYF.

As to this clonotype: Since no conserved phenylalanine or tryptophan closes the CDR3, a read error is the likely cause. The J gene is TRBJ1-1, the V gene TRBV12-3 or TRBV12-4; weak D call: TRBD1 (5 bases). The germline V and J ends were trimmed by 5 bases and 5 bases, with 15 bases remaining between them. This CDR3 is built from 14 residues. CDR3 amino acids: CASSIGTGGTEAFL. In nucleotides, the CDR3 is TGTGCCAGCAGTATCGGGACCGGAGGGACTGAAGCTTTCCTT.

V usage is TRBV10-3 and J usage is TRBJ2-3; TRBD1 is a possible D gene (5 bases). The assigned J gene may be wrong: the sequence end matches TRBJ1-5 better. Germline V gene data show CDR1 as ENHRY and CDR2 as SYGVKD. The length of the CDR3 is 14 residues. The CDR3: CASGAGVVTDTQHF. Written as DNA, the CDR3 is TGTGCCAGCGGGGCGGGGGTGGTCACAGATACGCAGCATTTT.

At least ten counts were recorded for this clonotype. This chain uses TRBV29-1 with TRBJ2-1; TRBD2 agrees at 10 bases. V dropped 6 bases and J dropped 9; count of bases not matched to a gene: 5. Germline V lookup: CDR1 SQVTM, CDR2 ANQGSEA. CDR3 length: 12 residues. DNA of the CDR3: TGCAGCGTCCCTAGCGGGAGTCTTGAGCAGTTCTTC. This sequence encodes CSVPSGSLEQFF.

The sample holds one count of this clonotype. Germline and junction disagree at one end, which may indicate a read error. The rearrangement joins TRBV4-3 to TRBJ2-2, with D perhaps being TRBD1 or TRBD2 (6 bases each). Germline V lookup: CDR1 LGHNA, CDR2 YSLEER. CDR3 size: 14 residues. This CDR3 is CASSQIGGTGELFF. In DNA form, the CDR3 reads TGTGCCAGCAGCCAAATAGGGGGGACCGGGGAGCTGTTTTTT.

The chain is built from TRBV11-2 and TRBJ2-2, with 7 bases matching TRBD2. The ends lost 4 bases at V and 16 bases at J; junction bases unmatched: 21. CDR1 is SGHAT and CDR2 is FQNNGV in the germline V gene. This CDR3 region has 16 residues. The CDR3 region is CASSSSSGANTGEPFF. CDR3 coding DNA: TGTGCCAGCAGCTCTTCTAGCGGCGCGAACACCGGGGAACCGTTTTTT.

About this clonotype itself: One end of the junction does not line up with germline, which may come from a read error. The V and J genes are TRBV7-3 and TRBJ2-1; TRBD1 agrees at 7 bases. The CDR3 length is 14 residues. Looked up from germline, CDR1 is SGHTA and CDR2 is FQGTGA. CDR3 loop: CASNRDSSYNEQFF. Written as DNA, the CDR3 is TGTGCTAGCAATCGGGACAGCTCCTACAATGAGCAGTTCTTC.

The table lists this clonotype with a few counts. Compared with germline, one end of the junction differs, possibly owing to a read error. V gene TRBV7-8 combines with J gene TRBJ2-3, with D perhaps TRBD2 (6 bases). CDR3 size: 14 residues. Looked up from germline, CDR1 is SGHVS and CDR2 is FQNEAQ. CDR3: CASSISGYTDTRYF. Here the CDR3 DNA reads TGTGCCAGCAGTATTAGCGGATACACAGATACGCGGTATTTT.

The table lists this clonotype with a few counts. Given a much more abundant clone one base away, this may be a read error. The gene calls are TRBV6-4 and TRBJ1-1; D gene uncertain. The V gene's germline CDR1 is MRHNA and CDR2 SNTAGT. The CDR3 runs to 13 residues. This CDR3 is CASSQAFDTEASF. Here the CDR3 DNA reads TGTGCCAGCTCACAAGCGTTCGACACTGAAGCTTCCTTT.

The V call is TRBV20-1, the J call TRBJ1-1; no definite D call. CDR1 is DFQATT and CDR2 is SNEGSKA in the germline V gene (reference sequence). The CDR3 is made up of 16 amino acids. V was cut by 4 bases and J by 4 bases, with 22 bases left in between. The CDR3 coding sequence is TGCAGTGCTATGATCATTGGAGGGAGTTCTTTCACTGAAGCTTTCTTT. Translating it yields CSAMIIGGSSFTEAFF.

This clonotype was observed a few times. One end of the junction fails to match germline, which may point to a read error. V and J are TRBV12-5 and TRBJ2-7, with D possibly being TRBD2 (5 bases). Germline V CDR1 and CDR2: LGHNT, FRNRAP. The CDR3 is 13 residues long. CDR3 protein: CASDGIDSYEQYF. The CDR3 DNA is TGTGCCAGTGACGGGATCGATTCCTACGAGCAGTACTTC.

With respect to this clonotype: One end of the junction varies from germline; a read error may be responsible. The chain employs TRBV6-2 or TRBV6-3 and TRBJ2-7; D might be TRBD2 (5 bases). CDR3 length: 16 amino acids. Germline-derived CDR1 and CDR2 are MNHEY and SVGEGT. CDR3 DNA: TGTGCCAGTAGTTACTCGAGTATTGACTATTCCTACCAGCAGTACTTC. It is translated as CASSYSSIDYSYQQYF.

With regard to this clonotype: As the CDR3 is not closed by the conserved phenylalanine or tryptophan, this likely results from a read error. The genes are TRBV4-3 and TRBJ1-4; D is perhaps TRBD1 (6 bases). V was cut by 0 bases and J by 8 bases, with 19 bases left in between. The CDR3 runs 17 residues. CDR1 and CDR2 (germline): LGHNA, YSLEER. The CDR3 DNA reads TGCGCCAGCAGCCAAGACCTCGCGGGGGGCGTGTTCGAAAAACTGTTTGTT. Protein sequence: CASSQDLAGGVFEKLFV.

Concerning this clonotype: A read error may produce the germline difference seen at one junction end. CDR3 sequence: CSVGETAKNTRYF. The CDR3 nucleotides are TGCAGCGTTGGGGAAACGGCTAAGAATACGCGGTATTTT. The chain is built from TRBV29-1 and TRBJ2-3; D ambiguous. Germline V lookup: CDR1 SQVTM, CDR2 ANQGSEA. CDR3 length: 13 residues.

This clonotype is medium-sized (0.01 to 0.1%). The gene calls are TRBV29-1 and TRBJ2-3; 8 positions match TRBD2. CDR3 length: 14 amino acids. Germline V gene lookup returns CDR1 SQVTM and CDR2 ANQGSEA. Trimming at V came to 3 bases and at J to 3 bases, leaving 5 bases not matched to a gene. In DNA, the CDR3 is TGCAGCGTTGAGAGGCGGGAGGTTACAGATACGCAGTATTTT. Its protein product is CSVERREVTDTQYF.

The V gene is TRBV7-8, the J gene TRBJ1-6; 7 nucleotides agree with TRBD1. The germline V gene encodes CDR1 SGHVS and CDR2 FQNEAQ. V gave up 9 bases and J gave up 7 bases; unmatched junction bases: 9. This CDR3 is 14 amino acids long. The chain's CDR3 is CASNPQGDNSPLHF. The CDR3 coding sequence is TGTGCCAGTAACCCGCAGGGGGACAATTCACCCCTCCACTTT.

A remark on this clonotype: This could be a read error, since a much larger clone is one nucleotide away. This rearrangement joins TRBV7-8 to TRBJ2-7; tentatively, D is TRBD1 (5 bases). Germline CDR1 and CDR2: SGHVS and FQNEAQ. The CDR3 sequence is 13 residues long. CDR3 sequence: CGSSWKQEYEQYF. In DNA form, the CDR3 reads TGTGGCAGCAGCTGGAAACAGGAATACGAGCAGTACTTC. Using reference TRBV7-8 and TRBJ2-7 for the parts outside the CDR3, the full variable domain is GAGVSQSPRYKVAKRGQDVALRCDPISGHVSLFWYQQALGQGPEFLTYFQNEAQLDKSGLPSDRFFAERPEGSVSTLKIQRTQQEDSAVYLCGSSWKQEYEQYFGPGTRLTVT.

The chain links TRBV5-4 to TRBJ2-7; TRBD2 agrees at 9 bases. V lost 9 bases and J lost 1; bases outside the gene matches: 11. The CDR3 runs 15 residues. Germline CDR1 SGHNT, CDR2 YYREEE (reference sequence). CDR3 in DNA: TGTGCCAACGGCTCGACTAGCGGATTTTCCTACGAGCAGTACTTC. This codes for CANGSTSGFSYEQYF.